A single sample gave rise to the 14 T cell receptor beta chains below, sequenced in a study of beta chain features in type 1 diabetes. The investigators reverse transcribed all of the isolated RNA, so they sequenced expressed TCRB transcripts. TCRdb's copy holds only in-frame clones and misses some; the assay was immunoSEQ multiplex PCR. The sample carries hundreds of thousands of clones, around 12% recorded once. The sequencing input was naive CD4+ T cells from blood. These receptors were collected from a man aged 18 to 29 in good health.

Concerning this clone itself: Other DNA sequences in this sample translate to the same CDR3. V usage is TRBV7-2 and J usage is TRBJ2-3; TRBD2 aligns across 9 bases. CDR1 is SGHTA, CDR2 FQGNSA, per germline. The CDR3 has 14 amino acids. V lost 2 bases, J lost 3 bases, and 0 bases stayed unmatched. The CDR3 DNA is TGTGCCAGCAGCTTACTAGCGGGAACAGATACGCAGTATTTT. This sequence encodes CASSLLAGTDTQYF.

This sequence joins TRBV5-4 and TRBJ1-1; 7 nucleotides line up with TRBD1. This CDR3 is built from 14 residues. Germline V gene sequence: CDR1 SGHNT, CDR2 YYREEE (reference sequence). The ends lost 4 bases at V and 3 bases at J; junction bases unmatched: 6. The CDR3 here is CASSQTGPHTEAFF. The DNA of the CDR3 is TGTGCCAGCAGCCAGACAGGGCCACACACTGAAGCTTTCTTT.

This chain connects TRBV25-1 to TRBJ2-3; maybe TRBD2 (6 bases). Germline V lookup: CDR1 MGHDK, CDR2 SYGVNS. This CDR3 spans 14 amino acids. The ends were cut back, 3 bases at V and 0 bases at J, with 7 bases in the middle. The CDR3 nucleotides read TGTGCCAGCAGTGATGGGACTAGCACAGATACGCAGTATTTT. Translated, it gives CASSDGTSTDTQYF. Variable domain in full (rest from reference TRBV25-1 and TRBJ2-3): EADIYQTPRYLVIGTGKKITLECSQTMGHDKMYWYQQDPGMELHLIHYSYGVNSTEKGDLSSESTVSRIRTEHFPLTLESARPSHTSQYLCASSDGTSTDTQYFGPGTRLTVL.

This clone turned up a few times. CDR3 residues: CASSLGGRGGPGANVLTF. CDR3 DNA: TGTGCCAGCAGCTTGGGTGGCAGGGGTGGTCCTGGGGCCAACGTCCTGACTTTC. The chain couples TRBV5-4 to TRBJ2-6, with TRBD1 as a possible D gene (6 bases). CDR3 length equals 18 residues. Germline V gene lookup returns CDR1 SGHNT and CDR2 YYREEE (reference sequence). V was pared by 0 bases and J by 2 bases, with 15 bases between.

The chain joins TRBV7-2 to TRBJ2-3; 12 positions agree with TRBD2. With V trimmed by 5 bases and J by 4 bases, 4 bases remained unmatched. The CDR3 consists of 15 residues. CDR1 and CDR2 from the germline V gene are SGHTA and FQGNSA. CDR3 in amino acids: CASSQTSGSSDTQYF. The CDR3 nucleotides read TGTGCCAGCAGCCAGACTAGCGGGAGTTCAGATACGCAGTATTTT.

The chain uses TRBV10-3 and TRBJ2-2; 7 nucleotides match TRBD1. Germline CDR1 and CDR2: ENHRY and SYGVKD. J gave up 0 bases and V 9 bases, and 4 bases lay outside the gene matches. The CDR3 loop spans 14 amino acids. The CDR3 is CAIPGTANTGELFF. The CDR3 DNA is TGTGCCATTCCAGGGACAGCGAACACCGGGGAGCTGTTTTTT.

This clone was picked up a small number of times. The V and J genes are TRBV5-1 and TRBJ2-1; D is unclear. Trimming removed 6 bases from V and 0 bases from J, with 13 bases in between. The CDR3 has 15 residues. CDR1 and CDR2 from the germline V gene are SGHRS and YFSETQ. CDR3 sequence (DNA): TGCGCCAGCACGATCGCCACTGCCTCCTACAATGAGCAGTTCTTC. Translation gives CASTIATASYNEQFF.

V gene TRBV11-3 combines with J gene TRBJ2-1; no reliable D call. V dropped 1 base and J dropped 5 bases, with 9 bases sitting between them. This CDR3 has 14 amino acids. Germline CDR1 and CDR2: SGHNT and YENEEA. As DNA, the CDR3 is TGTGCCAGCAGCTTAGCAGGTTCCCACAATGAGCAGTTCTTC. Amino acids: CASSLAGSHNEQFF.

This clone was found a few times. The chain recombines TRBV19 with TRBJ2-1; TRBD1 matches at 10 bases. With 5 bases clipped from V and 3 bases from J, the junction kept 4 bases outside the gene matches. This CDR3 has 15 amino acids. Per the germline V gene, CDR1 is LNHDA and CDR2 is SQIVND (reference sequence). CDR3 protein: CASSVDRGVYNEQFF. CDR3 nucleotide sequence: TGTGCCAGTAGTGTGGACAGGGGGGTCTACAATGAGCAGTTCTTC.

The chain uses TRBV6-5 and TRBJ1-4; no clear D. Trimming stripped 0 bases from V and 4 bases from J, with 6 bases between. The CDR3 is made up of 14 amino acids. Germline CDR1 is MNHEY and CDR2 is SVGAGI. For the CDR3, the DNA is TGTGCCAGCAGTTACTCGGGCAGTAATGAAAAACTGTTTTTT. Its protein is CASSYSGSNEKLFF.

The rearrangement uses TRBV28 and TRBJ2-2; 8 bases line up with TRBD2. V shed 10 bases, J shed 3 bases, and the junction held 13 bases outside the gene matches. Germline V gives CDR1 MDHEN, CDR2 SYDVKM. The CDR3 contains 16 residues. DNA of the CDR3: TGTGCCACTACTAGTTTCGGGAGGGGATACACCGGGGAGCTGTTTTTT. Residues: CATTSFGRGYTGELFF. Full variable domain (remainder filled in from reference TRBV28 and TRBJ2-2): DVKVTQSSRYLVKRTGEKVFLECVQDMDHENMFWYRQDPGLGLRLIYFSYDVKMKEKGDIPEGYSVSREKKERFSLILESASTNQTSMYLCATTSFGRGYTGELFFGEGSRLTVL.

A few counts support this clone. This chain joins TRBV7-2 and TRBJ2-3; possible D gene TRBD1, 6 bases. The ends were cut back, 2 bases at V and 6 bases at J, with 9 bases in the middle. The CDR3 runs to 13 residues. Germline V gives CDR1 SGHTA, CDR2 FQGNSA. The CDR3 bases are TGTGCCAGCAGCTTAACCGACAGGGATACGCAGTATTTT. Protein: CASSLTDRDTQYF.

The J gene is TRBJ2-5, the V gene TRBV29-1, with D maybe TRBD1 (6 bases). Germline-derived CDR1 and CDR2 are SQVTM and ANQGSEA. Trimming left V 1 base short and J 5 bases short, with 14 bases between. The CDR3 contains 14 residues. In DNA, the CDR3 is TGCAGCGTTGAAGCGGGACAACCAGGGGAGACCCAGTACTTC. Protein product: CSVEAGQPGETQYF. The complete variable domain, with remaining parts taken from reference TRBV29-1 and TRBJ2-5, reads SAVISQKPSRDICQRGTSLTIQCQVDSQVTMMFWYRQQPGQSLTLIATANQGSEATYESGFVIDKFPISRPNLTFSTLTVSNMSPEDSSIYLCSVEAGQPGETQYFGPGTRLLVL.

This clone was counted only a few times. J is TRBJ2-2 and V is TRBV2, with TRBD1 matching over 9 bases. Trimming at V came to 6 bases and at J to 7 bases, leaving 9 bases not matched to a gene. Germline CDR1 SNHLY, CDR2 FYNNEI. CDR3 length: 15 residues. The CDR3 nucleotides are TGTGCCAGCAGCACTCGGGACAGGGTGATCGGGGAGCTGTTTTTT. Translated, it gives CASSTRDRVIGELFF. The full variable domain, completed using reference TRBV2 and TRBJ2-2, is EPEVTQTPSHQVTQMGQEVILRCVPISNHLYFYWYRQILGQKVEFLVSFYNNEISEKSEIFDDQFSVERPDGSNFTLKIRSTKLEDSAMYFCASSTRDRVIGELFFGEGSRLTVL.